These 8 T cell receptor beta chains were sequenced from one sample in a study of blood T cell repertoires in COVID-19. Clones were read by immunoSEQ multiplex PCR, and TCRdb kept only the in-frame ones, dropping some. The sample yields some 89,000 clones, about 84% seen once. The sample taken for sequencing was peripheral blood. Receptors originate from a man aged 60-69 years with acute or convalescent COVID-19.

The chain combines TRBV4-3 with TRBJ2-3; a possible D gene is TRBD1 (6 bases). The CDR3 consists of 15 residues. The germline V gene has CDR1 LGHNA and CDR2 YSLEER. V was shortened by 0 bases and J by 4 bases, with 11 bases between the two germline ends. The CDR3 DNA reads as TGCGCCAGCAGCCAAGATTACAGGGCCGCAGATACGCAGTATTTT. This translates into CASSQDYRAADTQYF.

The J gene is TRBJ1-5, the V gene TRBV30; D gene uncertain. This CDR3 comprises 13 residues. V lost 5 bases, J lost 5 bases, and 13 bases lay in between. Germline V CDR1 and CDR2: GTSNPN, SVGIG (reference sequence). The CDR3 loop reads CAWAPARDQPQHF. The CDR3 DNA reads as TGTGCCTGGGCTCCGGCGCGGGATCAGCCCCAGCATTTT.

The chain employs TRBV7-2 and TRBJ2-4; the D gene is possibly TRBD2 (8 bases). Trimming took 2 bases from V and 7 from J, leaving 15 bases between them. The CDR3 length is 15 residues. Germline loops: CDR1 SGHTA, CDR2 FQGNSA. The CDR3 bases are TGTGCCAGCAGCTTAAGGGGGCGGGAGGATAACATTCAGTACTTC. Translating gives CASSLRGREDNIQYF.

The CDR3 here is CASSPLYSGANVLTF. The CDR3 DNA is TGTGCCAGCAGTCCGCTCTACTCTGGGGCCAACGTCCTGACTTTC. The chain employs TRBV27 and TRBJ2-6; D ambiguous. Germline values: CDR1 MNHEY, CDR2 SMNVEV (reference sequence). CDR3 size: 15 residues. V shed 5 bases and J shed 0 bases, with 8 bases lying between them.

The gene calls are TRBV6-6 and TRBJ2-7, with D possibly matching TRBD2 (5 bases). CDR3 size: 15 residues. Germline CDR1 is MNHNY and CDR2 is SVGAGI (reference sequence). Trimming took 0 bases from V and 0 from J, leaving 9 bases between them. Here the CDR3 DNA reads TGTGCCAGCAGTTACTCCGGGGTCAGCTCCTACGAGCAGTACTTC. Translated, it gives CASSYSGVSSYEQYF.

The chain uses TRBV19 and TRBJ1-2; possible D gene TRBD1, 6 bases. The CDR3 covers 13 residues. Per germline, CDR1 LNHDA and CDR2 SQIVND (reference sequence). Deletions cut 7 bases from V and 4 bases from J, with 13 bases between. Written as DNA, the CDR3 is TGTGCCAGTAAACCGGACAGTTTCTATGGCTACACCTTC. Protein sequence: CASKPDSFYGYTF.

The V gene is TRBV11-1, the J gene TRBJ2-7; perhaps TRBD1 as D (6 bases). V was clipped by 2 bases and J by 0 bases, with 11 bases between them. Per germline, CDR1 SGHAT and CDR2 FQDESV (reference sequence). The CDR3 is 15 amino acids. The CDR3 region has the DNA TGTGCCAGCAGCTTAAGGGACAAGAGCTCCTACGAGCAGTACTTC. Amino acid sequence: CASSLRDKSSYEQYF.

J is TRBJ2-7 and V is TRBV9; tentative D call: TRBD2 (5 bases). The CDR3 length is 13 residues. V was clipped by 0 bases and J by 7 bases, with 11 bases between them. The V gene's germline CDR1 is SGDLS and CDR2 YYNGEE. CDR3 sequence: CASSVGGGLEQYF. CDR3 bases: TGTGCCAGCAGCGTAGGTGGCGGGCTAGAGCAGTACTTC.